Detailed here is one T cell receptor (beta chain). The data stem from a study of CD8+ T cells in alopecia areata. The sample's treatment: oral pan-JAK inhibitor, 5-10 mg twice daily. cDNA reverse transcribed from extracted RNA served as the sequencing template. The method was immunoSEQ multiplex PCR; TCRdb's version includes in-frame clones alone and lacks a portion of them. This table holds hundreds of thousands of clones, 66% found once. V trimming: 4 bases; J trimming: 1 base; junction bases outside the gene matches: 7. This CDR3 comprises 16 residues. The V gene's germline CDR1 is SQVTM and CDR2 ANQGSEA.

This sequence was found in a human donor with alopecia areata. The material was CD4+ T cells sorted from blood, obtained between weeks 44 and 45, from a patient treated with tofacitinib. The chain carries TRBV29-1 and TRBJ2-7, with TRBD2 matching over 13 bases. Written as DNA, the CDR3 is TGCAGCGTTGCCATGGGACTAGCGGGGCTGTCCTACGAGCAGTACTTC. Translated, it gives CSVAMGLAGLSYEQYF.